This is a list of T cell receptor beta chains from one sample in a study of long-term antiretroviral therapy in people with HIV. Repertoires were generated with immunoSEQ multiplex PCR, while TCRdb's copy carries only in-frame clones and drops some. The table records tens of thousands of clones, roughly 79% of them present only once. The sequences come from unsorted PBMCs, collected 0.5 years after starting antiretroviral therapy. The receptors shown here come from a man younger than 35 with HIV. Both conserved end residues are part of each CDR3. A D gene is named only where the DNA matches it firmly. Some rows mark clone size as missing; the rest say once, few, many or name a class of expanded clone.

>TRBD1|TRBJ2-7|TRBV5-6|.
CASSSLQGFTYEQYF
TGTGCCAGCAGCTCATTACAGGGGTTTACCTACGAGCAGTACTTC
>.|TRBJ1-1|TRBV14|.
CASSQFSQEAFF
TGTGCCAGCAGCCAGTTTTCCCAGGAGGCTTTCTTT
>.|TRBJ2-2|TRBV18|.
CASSPKRGSTGELFF
TGTGCCAGCTCACCAAAGAGGGGATCCACCGGGGAGCTGTTTTTT
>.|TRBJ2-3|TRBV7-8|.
CASSLEQGLVGDTQYF
TGTGCCAGCAGCTTAGAGCAGGGGCTAGTCGGAGATACGCAGTATTTT
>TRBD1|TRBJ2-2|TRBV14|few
CASSQDHPGTVTGELFF
TGTGCCAGCAGCCAAGATCACCCCGGGACAGTCACCGGGGAGCTGTTTTTT
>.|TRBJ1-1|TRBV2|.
CASITGQVNTEAFF
TGTGCCAGCATTACGGGGCAGGTGAACACTGAAGCTTTCTTT
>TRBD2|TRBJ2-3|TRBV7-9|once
CASSRRTSGGTDTQYF
TGTGCCAGCAGCCGCCGGACTAGCGGGGGGACAGATACGCAGTATTTT
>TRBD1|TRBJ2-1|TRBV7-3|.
CASSLGQGEYNEQFF
TGTGCCAGCAGCTTGGGACAGGGGGAATACAATGAGCAGTTCTTC
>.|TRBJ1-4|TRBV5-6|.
CASTNLSIWTAENEKLFF
TGTGCCAGCACCAACTTGTCGATATGGACGGCGGAGAATGAAAAACTGTTTTTT
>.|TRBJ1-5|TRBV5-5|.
CASSSRTGNQPQHF
TGTGCCAGCAGCTCACGGACGGGGAATCAGCCCCAGCATTTT
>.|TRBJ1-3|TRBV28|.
CASSFGDGSGNTIYF
TGTGCCAGCAGTTTTGGGGACGGCTCTGGAAACACCATATATTTT
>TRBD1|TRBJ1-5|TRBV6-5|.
CASRVNRGQPPQHF
TGTGCCAGCAGGGTTAACAGGGGTCAACCGCCCCAGCATTTT
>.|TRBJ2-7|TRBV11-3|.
CASSIGHSSYEQYF
TGTGCCAGCAGCATCGGACATAGCTCCTACGAGCAGTACTTC
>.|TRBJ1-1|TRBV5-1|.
CASSSGDGNTEAFF
TGCGCCAGCAGCTCAGGGGATGGGAACACTGAAGCTTTCTTT
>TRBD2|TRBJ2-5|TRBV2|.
CASIKPPSGTIFQETQYF
TGTGCCAGCATCAAACCCCCTAGCGGGACCATATTCCAAGAGACCCAGTACTTC
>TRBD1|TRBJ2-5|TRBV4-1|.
CASSRYRGMETQYF
TGCGCCAGCAGCCGGTACAGGGGGATGGAGACCCAGTACTTC
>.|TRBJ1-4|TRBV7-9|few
CASYQQGEKLFF
TGTGCCAGCTACCAGCAGGGGGAAAAACTGTTTTTT
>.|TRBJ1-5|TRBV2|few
CASSEEGPHTDQPQHF
TGTGCCAGCAGTGAAGAGGGACCTCATACAGATCAGCCCCAGCATTTT
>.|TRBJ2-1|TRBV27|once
CATSRDLGSHRNEQFF
TGTGCCACCTCCCGGGACCTCGGGTCACACCGCAATGAGCAGTTCTTC
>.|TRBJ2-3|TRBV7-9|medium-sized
CASSQRTGGTDTQYF
TGTGCCAGCAGCCAGAGGACGGGGGGCACAGATACGCAGTATTTT
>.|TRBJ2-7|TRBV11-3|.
CASSLGKGDDGPTYEQYF
TGTGCCAGCAGCCTAGGTAAAGGTGACGATGGACCTACCTACGAGCAGTACTTC
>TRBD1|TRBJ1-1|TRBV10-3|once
CAISVGYGPDRGRNTEAFF
TGTGCCATCAGTGTAGGGTACGGTCCGGACAGGGGGCGAAACACTGAAGCTTTCTTT
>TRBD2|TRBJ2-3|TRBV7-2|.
CASSRRGGTDTQYF
TGTGCCAGCAGCCGGCGGGGAGGGACAGATACGCAGTATTTT
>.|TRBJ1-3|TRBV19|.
CASRQTSSGNTIYF
TGTGCCAGTAGACAGACGAGCTCTGGAAACACCATATATTTT
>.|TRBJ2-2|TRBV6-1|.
CASSERTAAGELFF
TGTGCCAGCAGTGAACGGACAGCCGCCGGGGAGCTGTTTTTT
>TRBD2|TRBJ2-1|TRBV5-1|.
CASSLANGRAGDEQFF
TGCGCCAGCAGCTTGGCCAACGGGAGGGCCGGGGATGAGCAGTTCTTC
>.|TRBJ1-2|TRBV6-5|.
CASSYSQTASGYTF
TGTGCCAGCAGTTACTCACAGACGGCCAGTGGCTACACCTTC
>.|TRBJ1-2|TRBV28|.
CASSLSPYGRWVDSPNYGYTF
TGTGCCAGCAGTTTATCCCCCTATGGACGTTGGGTAGACAGTCCGAACTATGGCTACACCTTC
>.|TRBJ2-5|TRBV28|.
CASSSPGEETQYF
TGTGCCAGCAGTTCTCCAGGGGAAGAGACCCAGTACTTC
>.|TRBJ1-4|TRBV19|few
CASVEGEKLFF
TGTGCCAGTGTGGAGGGGGAAAAACTGTTTTTT
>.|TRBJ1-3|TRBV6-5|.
CASSYSEGDSGNTIYF
TGTGCCAGCAGTTACTCCGAGGGGGACTCTGGAAACACCATATATTTT
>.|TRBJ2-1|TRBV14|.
CASSQGSIYNEQFF
TGTGCCAGCAGCCAAGGTAGCATCTACAATGAGCAGTTCTTC
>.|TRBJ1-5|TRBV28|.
CASSSHIGNQPQHF
TGTGCCAGCAGCTCCCACATCGGGAATCAGCCCCAGCATTTT
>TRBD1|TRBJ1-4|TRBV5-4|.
CASSEGGTVNEKLFF
TGTGCCAGCAGCGAAGGTGGGACAGTCAATGAAAAACTGTTTTTT
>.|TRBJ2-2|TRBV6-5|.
CASSYSGPTNGELFF
TGTGCCAGCAGTTACTCGGGTCCGACCAACGGGGAGCTGTTTTTT
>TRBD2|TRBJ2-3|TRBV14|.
CARMTGGDTQYF
TGTGCCAGAATGACGGGGGGAGATACGCAGTATTTT
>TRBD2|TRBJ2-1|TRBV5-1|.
CASSARQGGIGLAGDNEQFF
TGCGCCAGCAGCGCGAGACAGGGGGGCATCGGACTAGCGGGAGACAATGAGCAGTTCTTC
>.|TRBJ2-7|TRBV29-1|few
CSVEKGEGYEQYF
TGCAGCGTTGAAAAGGGTGAAGGCTACGAGCAGTACTTC
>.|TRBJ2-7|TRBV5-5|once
CASSLAGEGYEQYF
TGTGCCAGCAGCTTGGCAGGGGAAGGGTACGAGCAGTACTTC
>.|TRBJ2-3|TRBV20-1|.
CSASQGDTQYF
TGCAGTGCTAGTCAGGGGGATACGCAGTATTTT
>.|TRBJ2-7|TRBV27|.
CASSSTQDTFFYEQYF
TGTGCCAGCAGTTCAACCCAAGACACCTTTTTCTACGAGCAGTACTTC
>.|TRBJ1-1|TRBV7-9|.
CASSPSGHLRAEAFF
TGTGCCAGCAGCCCCTCCGGGCATCTAAGGGCTGAAGCTTTCTTT
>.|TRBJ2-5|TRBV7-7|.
CASSPSHQETQYF
TGTGCCAGCAGCCCCTCCCATCAAGAGACCCAGTACTTC
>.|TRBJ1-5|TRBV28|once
CASRVDRYSNQPQHF
TGTGCCAGCAGGGTGGACAGATATAGCAATCAGCCCCAGCATTTT
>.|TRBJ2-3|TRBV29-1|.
CSGVRTSTDTQYF
TGCAGCGGCGTGCGGACGAGCACAGATACGCAGTATTTT
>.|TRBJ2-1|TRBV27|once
CASSSVTGFHEQFF
TGTGCCAGCAGTTCCGTCACCGGGTTCCATGAGCAGTTCTTC
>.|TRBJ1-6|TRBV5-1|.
CASSLDVTGNSPLHF
TGCGCCAGCAGCTTGGATGTGACGGGCAATTCACCCCTCCACTTT
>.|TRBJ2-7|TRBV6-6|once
CASSYIQGSSYEQYF
TGTGCCAGCAGTTACATCCAGGGCTCCTCCTACGAGCAGTACTTC
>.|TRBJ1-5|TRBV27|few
CASSLRRELGQPQHF
TGTGCCAGCAGTTTGAGGAGGGAATTGGGTCAGCCCCAGCATTTT